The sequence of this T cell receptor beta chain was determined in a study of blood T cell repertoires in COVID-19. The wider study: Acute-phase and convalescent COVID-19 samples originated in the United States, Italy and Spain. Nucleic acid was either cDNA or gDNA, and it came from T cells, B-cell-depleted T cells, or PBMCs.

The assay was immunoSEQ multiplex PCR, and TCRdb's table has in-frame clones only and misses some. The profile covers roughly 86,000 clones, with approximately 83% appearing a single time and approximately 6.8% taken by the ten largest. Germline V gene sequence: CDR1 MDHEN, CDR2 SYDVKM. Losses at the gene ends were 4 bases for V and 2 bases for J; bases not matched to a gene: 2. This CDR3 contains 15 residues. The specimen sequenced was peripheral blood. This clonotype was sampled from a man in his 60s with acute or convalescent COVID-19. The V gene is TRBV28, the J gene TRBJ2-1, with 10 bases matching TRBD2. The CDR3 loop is CASSSAGGAYNEQFF. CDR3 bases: TGTGCCAGCAGTTCAGCGGGGGGGGCCTACAATGAGCAGTTCTTC.